This TCR beta chain originates from a study of T cells in Graves' hyperthyroidism and ophthalmopathy. Findings and caveats of the study: A 13 V-J model separated ophthalmopathy from stable hyperthyroidism. In the blood, most expanded thyroid clonotypes above 0.001 appeared as well. A median roughly 6.6 months before onset, the model predicted ophthalmopathy.

About this clonotype: No antigen is known for it.

The length of the CDR3 is 16 residues. Germline loops: CDR1 ENHRY, CDR2 SYGVKD. V trimming: 1 base; J trimming: 4 bases; junction bases outside the gene matches: 9. Researchers amplified the TCR beta CDR3 regions from RNA transcripts. The HTBI primer set was used in a first-round RT-PCR of the TCR CDR3. One entry per CDR3 protein results from TCRdb running MiXCR on the multiplex PCR reads. The sample has some 550,000 distinct CDR3 sequences; roughly a sixth are singletons. This sequence joins TRBV10-3 and TRBJ1-2; TRBD1 agrees at 7 bases. The sequence was collected from a woman aged 35 to 49 with Graves' ophthalmopathy. Material: blood. As DNA, the CDR3 is TGTGCCATCAGTGAGTTGGCGGGACAGACCAGCTATGGCTACACCTTC. It codes for CAISELAGQTSYGYTF.